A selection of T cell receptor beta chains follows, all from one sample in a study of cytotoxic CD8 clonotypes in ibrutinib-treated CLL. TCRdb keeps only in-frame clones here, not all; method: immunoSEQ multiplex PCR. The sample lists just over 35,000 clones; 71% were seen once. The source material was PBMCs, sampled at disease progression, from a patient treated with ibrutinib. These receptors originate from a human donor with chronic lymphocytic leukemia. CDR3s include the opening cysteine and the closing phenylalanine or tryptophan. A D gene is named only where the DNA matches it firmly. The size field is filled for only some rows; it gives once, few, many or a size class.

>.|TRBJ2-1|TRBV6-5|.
TGTGCCAGCAGTCCGTTGGTAGCGGAGAATGAGCAGTTCTTC
CASSPLVAENEQFF
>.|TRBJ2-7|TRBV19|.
TGTGCCAGTAGTATAGCGGGGGACTTAATCGACGAGCAGTACTTC
CASSIAGDLIDEQYF
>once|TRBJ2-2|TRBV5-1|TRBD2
TGCGCCAGCAGCCCCGGGAGGTCCCAGAACACCGGGGAGCTGTTTTTT
CASSPGRSQNTGELFF
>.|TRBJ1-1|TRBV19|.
TGTGCCAGTAGTAGACAGAGGAACACTGAAGCTTTCTTT
CASSRQRNTEAFF
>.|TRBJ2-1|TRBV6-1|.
TGTGCCGGTAGGGGGGGGACCTACAATGAGCAGTTCTTC
CAGRGGTYNEQFF
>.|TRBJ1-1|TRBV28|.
TGTGCCAGCAGCCTTCGACCGAACACTGAAGCTTTCTTT
CASSLRPNTEAFF
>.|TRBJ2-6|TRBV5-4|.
TGTGCCAGCAGCTTGGGTGATTCTGGGGCCAACGTCCTGACTTTC
CASSLGDSGANVLTF
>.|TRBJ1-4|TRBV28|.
TGTGCCAGCAGGGACCGGGACGGACCAACTAATGAAAAACTGTTTTTT
CASRDRDGPTNEKLFF
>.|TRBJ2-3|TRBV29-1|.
TGCAGCGTTGACGGGGGCACAGATACGCAGTATTTT
CSVDGGTDTQYF
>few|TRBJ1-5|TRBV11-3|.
TGTGCCAGCAGCTTAGGGAACATGCACAATCAGCCCCAGCATTTT
CASSLGNMHNQPQHF
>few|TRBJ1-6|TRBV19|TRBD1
TGTGCCAGTAGTAGGGGACAGAATAATTCACCCCTCCACTTT
CASSRGQNNSPLHF
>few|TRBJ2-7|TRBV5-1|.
TGCGCCAGCAGTCTTGGAACAGGGCGCATGAGCGAGCAGTACTTC
CASSLGTGRMSEQYF
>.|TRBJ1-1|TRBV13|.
TGTGCCAGCAGCCTTTACGATGGCCCTGAAGCTTTCTTT
CASSLYDGPEAFF
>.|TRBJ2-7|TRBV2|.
TGTGCCAGCAGTGAAAGCGACGGCGGGGAGCAGTACTTC
CASSESDGGEQYF
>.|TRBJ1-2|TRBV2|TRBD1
TGTGCCAGCAGTGAAGAGACAGGGCTTTTTAACTATGGCTACACCTTC
CASSEETGLFNYGYTF
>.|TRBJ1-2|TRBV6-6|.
TGTGCCAGCGGGGCAGGGCGAGTTGGCTACACCTTC
CASGAGRVGYTF
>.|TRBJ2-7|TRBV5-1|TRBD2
TGCGCCCGCAGCTCCTGGGGTCGCCGTACGGGACTAGCGGGGGGGACAACCTACGAGCAGTACTTC
CARSSWGRRTGLAGGTTYEQYF
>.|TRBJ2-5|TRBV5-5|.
TGTGCCAGCAGCTTGTGGGGCCTCCAAGAGACCCAGTACTTC
CASSLWGLQETQYF
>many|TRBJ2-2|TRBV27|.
TGTGCCAGCAGTTTGCGGGGCCCTAGTAAGGCCGGGGAGCTGTTTTTT
CASSLRGPSKAGELFF
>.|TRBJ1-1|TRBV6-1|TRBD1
TGTGCCAGCAGTGAGAGACAGGGAGACACTGAAGCTTTCTTT
CASSERQGDTEAFF
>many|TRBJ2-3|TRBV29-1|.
TGCAGCGCCACTAGGGAAGGGGGAGATACGCAGTATTTT
CSATREGGDTQYF
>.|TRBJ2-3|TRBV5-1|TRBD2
TGCGCCAGCAGCCCCGTAGCGGGGGCCCGCACAGATACGCAGTATTTT
CASSPVAGARTDTQYF
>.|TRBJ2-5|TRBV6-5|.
TGTGCCAGCAGTTACGGCCGGGGTAAAGAGACCCAGTACTTC
CASSYGRGKETQYF
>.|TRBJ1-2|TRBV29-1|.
TGCAGCGTCTCCAGGGCTAGTAGCGATGGCTACACCTTC
CSVSRASSDGYTF
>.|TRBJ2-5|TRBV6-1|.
TGTGCCAGCAGTGACAGGGGAGAGACCCAGTACTTC
CASSDRGETQYF
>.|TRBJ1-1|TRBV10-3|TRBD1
TGTGCCATCAGCCGGACAGGGGAAAGCACTGAAGCTTTCTTT
CAISRTGESTEAFF
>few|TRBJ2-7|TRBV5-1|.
TGCGCCAGCAGGATCGGGGAAACTGCCTACGAGCAGTACTTC
CASRIGETAYEQYF
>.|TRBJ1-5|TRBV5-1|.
TGCGCCAGCAGCGAGACAGCAAGCAATCAGCCCCAGCATTTT
CASSETASNQPQHF
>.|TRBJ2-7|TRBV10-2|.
TGCGCCAGCAGTGATGTGTCCTACGAGCAGTACTTC
CASSDVSYEQYF
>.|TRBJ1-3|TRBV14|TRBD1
TGTGCCAGCAACAGACAGGGGAAGGGAAACACCATATATTTT
CASNRQGKGNTIYF
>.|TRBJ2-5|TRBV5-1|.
TGCGCCAGCAGCTGGGACCTTACGAAGACCCAGTACTTC
CASSWDLTKTQYF
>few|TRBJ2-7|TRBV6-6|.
TGTGCCAGCAGCTCCGGGACCCGAGGCCACGAGCAGTACTTC
CASSSGTRGHEQYF
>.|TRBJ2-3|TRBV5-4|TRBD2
TGTGCCAGCACCACCGGGGGGGGGAGTAGCACAGATACGCAGTATTTT
CASTTGGGSSTDTQYF
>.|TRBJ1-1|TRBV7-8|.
TGTGCCAGCAGCCACCCAGGCCTGGATACTGAAGCTTTCTTT
CASSHPGLDTEAFF
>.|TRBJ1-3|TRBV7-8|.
TGTGCCAGCAGCTTCGGGGTTGGTAGCTCTGGAAACACCATATATTTT
CASSFGVGSSGNTIYF
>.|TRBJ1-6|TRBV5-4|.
TGTGCCAGCAGCTTAGGGGGTAATTCACCCCTCCACTTT
CASSLGGNSPLHF
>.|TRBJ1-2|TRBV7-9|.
TGTGCCAGCAGCTCCGGTCGGGGGGTTGGCTACACCTTC
CASSSGRGVGYTF
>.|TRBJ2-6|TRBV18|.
TGTGCCAGCTCACCCAAAGAAAACTCTGGGGCCAACGTCCTGACTTTC
CASSPKENSGANVLTF
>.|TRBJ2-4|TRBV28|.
TGTGCCAGCAGTCGTCTGTCGGGGGTAGCCAAAAACATTCAGTACTTC
CASSRLSGVAKNIQYF
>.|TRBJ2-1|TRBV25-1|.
TGTGCCAGCAGGACTGGGGGGCTCCGGTTGGTGCAGTTCTTC
CASRTGGLRLVQFF
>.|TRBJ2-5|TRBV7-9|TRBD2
TGTGCCAGCAGCCAAGGACTAGCGGACCAAGAGACCCAGTACTTC
CASSQGLADQETQYF
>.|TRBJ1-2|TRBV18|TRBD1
TGTGCCAGCTCACCACGACAGGGGGACTATGGCTACACCTTC
CASSPRQGDYGYTF
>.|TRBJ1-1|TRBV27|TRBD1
TGTGCCAGCAGTTTTACGACAGGGCCGAACACTGAAGCTTTCTTT
CASSFTTGPNTEAFF
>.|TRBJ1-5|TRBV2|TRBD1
TGTGCCAGCAGTGCCCGACAGGGGGGCAATCAGCCCCAGCATTTT
CASSARQGGNQPQHF
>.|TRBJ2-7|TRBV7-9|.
TGTGCCAGCAGCGACTGGGCGGACGAGCAGTACTTC
CASSDWADEQYF
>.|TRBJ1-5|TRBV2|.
TGTGCCAGCAGTGCCAGTGTGGGAAATCAGCCCCAGCATTTT
CASSASVGNQPQHF
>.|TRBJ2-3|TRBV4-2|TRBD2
TGTGCCAGCAGCCAGCAGCGTGCGGGGGGCACAGATACGCAGTATTTT
CASSQQRAGGTDTQYF
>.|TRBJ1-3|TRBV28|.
TGTGCCAGCAGTTTCGGGGGGCGCAGACAGTCTGGAAACACCATATATTTT
CASSFGGRRQSGNTIYF
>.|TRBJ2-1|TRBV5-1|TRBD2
TGCGCCAGCAGCCTCCACCTAGCGGGGACCTACAATGAGCAGTTCTTC
CASSLHLAGTYNEQFF
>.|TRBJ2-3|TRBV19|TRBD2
TGTGCCAGTAGTATAGATCGGCTAGCGGGGGGTGGCACAGATACGCAGTATTTT
CASSIDRLAGGGTDTQYF
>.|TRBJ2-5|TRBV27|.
TGTGCCAGCAGTTTATCGGGAACAGGGTTGGAGACCCAGTACTTC
CASSLSGTGLETQYF
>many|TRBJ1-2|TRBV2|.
TGTGCCAGCAGTACCCCGGTTGGAAACTATGGCTACACCTTC
CASSTPVGNYGYTF
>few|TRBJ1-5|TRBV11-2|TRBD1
TGTGCCAGCAGCACTGGACAGGGGGGTTATAGCAATCAGCCCCAGCATTTT
CASSTGQGGYSNQPQHF
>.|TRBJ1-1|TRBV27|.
TGTGCCAGCAGCACGGGGTGGGGGTCTAAACAGGCGTCGAACACTGAAGCTTTCTTT
CASSTGWGSKQASNTEAFF
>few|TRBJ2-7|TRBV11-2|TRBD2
TGTGCCAGCAGTCCGCAGGCGGGAGGATTCTACGAGCAGTACTTC
CASSPQAGGFYEQYF
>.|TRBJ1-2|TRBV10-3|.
TGTGCCATCAGTGAACCTACCGGGACTGGCTACACCTTC
CAISEPTGTGYTF
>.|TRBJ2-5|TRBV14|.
TGTGCCAGCAGCCCCTTTGGGGGAAGGCAAGAGACCCAGTACTTC
CASSPFGGRQETQYF
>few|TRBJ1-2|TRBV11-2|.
TGTGCCAGCAGCTTAGGCCGGGCCAGCGTCTATGGCTACACCTTC
CASSLGRASVYGYTF